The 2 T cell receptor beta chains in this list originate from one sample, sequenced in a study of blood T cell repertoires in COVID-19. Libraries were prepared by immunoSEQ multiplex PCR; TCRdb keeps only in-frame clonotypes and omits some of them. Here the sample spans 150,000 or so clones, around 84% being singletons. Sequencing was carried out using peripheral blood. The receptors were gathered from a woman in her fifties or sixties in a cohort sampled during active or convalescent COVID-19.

This chain's CDR3 is CASSKGRRVNMNTEAFF. CDR3 DNA sequence: TGTGCCAGCAGCAAAGGACGCAGGGTAAACATGAACACTGAAGCTTTCTTT. The genes are TRBV21-1 and TRBJ1-1; the table's D call, TRBD1, has no DNA check behind it. TRBV21-1 is marked as a pseudogene. This CDR3 contains 17 residues.

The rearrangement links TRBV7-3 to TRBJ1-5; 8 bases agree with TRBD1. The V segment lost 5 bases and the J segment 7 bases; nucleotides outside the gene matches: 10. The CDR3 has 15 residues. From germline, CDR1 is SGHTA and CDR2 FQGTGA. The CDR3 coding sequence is TGTGCCAGCAGCGCCCATGACAGGGGAAACCAGCCCCAGCATTTT. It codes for CASSAHDRGNQPQHF. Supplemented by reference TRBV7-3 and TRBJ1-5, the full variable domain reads GAGVSQTPSNKVTEKGKYVELRCDPISGHTALYWYRQSLGQGPEFLIYFQGTGAADDSGLPNDRFFAVRPEGSVSTLKIQRTERGDSAVYLCASSAHDRGNQPQHFGDGTRLSIL.